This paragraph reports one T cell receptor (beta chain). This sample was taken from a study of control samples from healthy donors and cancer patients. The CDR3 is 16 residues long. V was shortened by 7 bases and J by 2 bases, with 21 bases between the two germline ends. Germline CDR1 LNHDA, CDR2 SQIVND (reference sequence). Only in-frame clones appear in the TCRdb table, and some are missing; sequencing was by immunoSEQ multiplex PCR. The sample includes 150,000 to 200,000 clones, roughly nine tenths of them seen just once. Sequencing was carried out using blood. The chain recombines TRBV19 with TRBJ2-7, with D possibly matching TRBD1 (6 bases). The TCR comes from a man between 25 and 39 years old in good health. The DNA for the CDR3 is TGTGCCAGTATCATAGATAAGCAGGGGAAAACCTACGAGCAGTACTTC. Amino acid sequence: CASIIDKQGKTYEQYF.